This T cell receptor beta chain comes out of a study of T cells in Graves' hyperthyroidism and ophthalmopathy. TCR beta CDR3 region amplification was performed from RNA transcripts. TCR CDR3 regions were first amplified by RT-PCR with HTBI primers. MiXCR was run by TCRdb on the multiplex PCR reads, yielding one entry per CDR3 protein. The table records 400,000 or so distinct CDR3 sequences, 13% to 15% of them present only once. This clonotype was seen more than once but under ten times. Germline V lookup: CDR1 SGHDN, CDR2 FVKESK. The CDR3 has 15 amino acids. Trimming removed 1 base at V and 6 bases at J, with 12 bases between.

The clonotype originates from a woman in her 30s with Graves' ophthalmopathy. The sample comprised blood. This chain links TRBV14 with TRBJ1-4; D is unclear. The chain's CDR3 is CASSQGGSSYEKLFF. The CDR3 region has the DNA TGTGCCAGCAGCCAAGGAGGATCCAGTTATGAAAAACTGTTTTTT.